This TCR beta chain derives from a study of blood T cell repertoires in COVID-19. Turning to the study itself: COVID-19 samples from acute and convalescent phases originated in the United States, Italy and Spain. T cells, B-cell-depleted T cells, or PBMCs supplied cDNA or gDNA.

Seattle researchers signed up patients amid active infection and tracked them longitudinally. CDR1 and CDR2 from the germline V gene are SNHLY and FYNNEI. The CDR3 sequence is 15 residues long. Trimming cost V 6 bases and J 2 bases; bases outside gene matches: 1. Source study methods: Estimated nucleated cell counts came from reference gene primer amplification. The data were produced by immunoSEQ multiplex PCR, yet TCRdb's version contains in-frame clones alone and is incomplete. That table furnishes V, J and clone size, whereas the DNA furnished D and trimming. Of roughly 210,000 clones in the sample, 84% were seen once. This clone was picked up one time.

The V call is TRBV2, the J call TRBJ1-4, with TRBD1 identical over 12 bases. The receptor comes from an elderly woman with COVID-19, enrolled during active disease. Sequencing was carried out using peripheral blood. The CDR3 DNA reads as TGTGCCAGCAGGGGACAGGGGGCGACTAATGAAAAACTGTTTTTT. This sequence encodes CASRGQGATNEKLFF.